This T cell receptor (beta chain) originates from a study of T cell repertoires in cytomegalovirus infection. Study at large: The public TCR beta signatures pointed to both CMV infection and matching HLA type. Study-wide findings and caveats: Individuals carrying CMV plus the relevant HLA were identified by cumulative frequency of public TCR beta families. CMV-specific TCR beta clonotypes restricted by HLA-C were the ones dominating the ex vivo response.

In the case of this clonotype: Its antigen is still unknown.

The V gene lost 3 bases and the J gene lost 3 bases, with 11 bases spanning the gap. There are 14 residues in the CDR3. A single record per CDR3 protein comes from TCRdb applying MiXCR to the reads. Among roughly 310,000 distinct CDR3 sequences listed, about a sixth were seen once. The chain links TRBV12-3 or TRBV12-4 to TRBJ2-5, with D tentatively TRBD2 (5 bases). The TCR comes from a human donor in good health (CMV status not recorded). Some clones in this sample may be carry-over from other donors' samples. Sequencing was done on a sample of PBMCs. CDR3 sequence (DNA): TGTGCCAGCAGTTTGGGTAGTAGCGAAGAGACCCAGTACTTC. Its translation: CASSLGSSEETQYF.